These 28 T cell receptor beta chains came from one sample sequenced in a study of blood T cell repertoires in COVID-19. TCRdb's table, derived via immunoSEQ multiplex PCR, lists solely in-frame clones and lacks some. The top ten clones hold approximately 6.3% of a sample with approximately 100,000 clones, approximately 62% of them seen once. Specimen: peripheral blood. Receptors were obtained from a man at least 80 years old with acute or convalescent COVID-19.

This clone appeared once. This chain links TRBV3-1 (or the pseudogene TRBV3-2) with TRBJ1-4; 12 nucleotides align to TRBD1. From germline, CDR1 is LGHDT and CDR2 YNNKEL (reference sequence). V was clipped by 9 bases and J by 5 bases; unmatched bases: 4. This CDR3 contains 14 residues. The CDR3 sequence: CARGQGAENEKLFF. The CDR3, as DNA: TGTGCCAGGGGACAGGGGGCGGAAAATGAAAAACTGTTTTTT.

The CDR3: CASRRGDEQYF. The DNA of the CDR3 is TGTGCCAGCAGACGCGGGGACGAGCAGTACTTC. The rearrangement uses TRBV6-5 and TRBJ2-7, with a weak D call TRBD2 (6 bases). The CDR3 has 11 residues. Germline V gives CDR1 MNHEY, CDR2 SVGAGI. Trimming took 6 bases from V and 5 from J, leaving 8 bases between them.

V is TRBV5-8 and J is TRBJ1-1; perhaps TRBD1 as D (5 bases). Germline CDR1 reads SGHTS; CDR2 reads YDEGEE. The V and J ends lost 0 bases and 4 bases respectively, with 10 bases between them. The CDR3 loop spans 14 amino acids. In nucleotides, the CDR3 is TGTGCCAGCAGCTTGGTGGGGGGAGTCACTGAAGCTTTCTTT. This gives the protein CASSLVGGVTEAFF.

This clone has more than one count but fewer than ten. J is TRBJ1-1 and V is TRBV21-1; the table names TRBD1, a call not compared with the DNA. TRBV21-1 is termed a pseudogene. This CDR3 comprises 14 residues. CDR3 nucleotides: TGTGCCAGCATAACGACAGGGGACCACACTGAAGCTTTCTTT. Amino acids: CASITTGDHTEAFF.

V gene TRBV7-2 combines with J gene TRBJ2-7; the D is unclear. Germline lookup yields CDR1 SGHTA and CDR2 FQGNSA. The CDR3 runs 12 residues. V dropped 4 bases and J dropped 7 bases, with 11 bases sitting between them. The CDR3 DNA reads as TGTGCCAGCAGCTCCCGCGGTGGGGAGCAGTACTTC. Amino acid sequence: CASSSRGGEQYF.

V gene TRBV2 combines with J gene TRBJ1-1, with 7 bases identical to TRBD1. Germline assignment: CDR1 SNHLY and CDR2 FYNNEI. This CDR3 is built from 13 residues. J lost 1 base, V lost 8 bases, and 4 bases had no gene match. The CDR3 DNA reads as TGTGCCAGCCAGGACAGGACGAACACTGAAGCTTTCTTT. Residues: CASQDRTNTEAFF.

The chain uses TRBV7-8 and TRBJ1-2, with D hard to call. V was pared by 5 bases and J by 8 bases, with 15 bases between. The germline V gene has CDR1 SGHVS and CDR2 FQNEAQ. The length of the CDR3 is 13 residues. The CDR3 region has the DNA TGTGCCAGCAGCCGCGGCTGGGCCGAAGGCTACACCTTC. Its translation is CASSRGWAEGYTF.

This clone has only a few counts. The chain has TRBV12-3 or TRBV12-4 and TRBJ2-3, with a tentative D call TRBD1 (5 bases). V lost 2 bases and J 4 bases, leaving 7 bases between the germline ends. The CDR3 covers 13 residues. Here the CDR3 reads CASSLLGPDTQYF. The CDR3 coding sequence is TGTGCCAGCAGTTTACTGGGGCCAGATACGCAGTATTTT.

The chain uses TRBV5-1 and TRBJ2-3; TRBD2 agrees at 8 bases. V was clipped by 4 bases and J by 0 bases; unmatched bases: 13. CDR1 and CDR2 (germline): SGHRS, YFSETQ. This CDR3 comprises 18 residues. The CDR3 DNA is TGCGCCAGCAGCAGGGACGGTACTAGCGGAGCTAGCACAGATACGCAGTATTTT. Its protein is CASSRDGTSGASTDTQYF.

This clone was observed a few times. V gene TRBV28 combines with J gene TRBJ2-2; D possibly corresponds to TRBD2 (5 bases). This CDR3 is built from 12 residues. Trimming stripped 11 bases from V and 4 bases from J, with 11 bases between. Germline-derived CDR1 and CDR2 are MDHEN and SYDVKM. The CDR3 protein is CASGFSTGELFF. DNA of the CDR3: TGTGCCTCGGGATTTTCCACCGGGGAGCTGTTTTTT.

CDR3 nucleotides: TGTGCCAGCAGTGAGCTCGGGACAAGAGAGACCCAGTACTTC. Its translation is CASSELGTRETQYF. The chain has TRBV9 and TRBJ2-5; D possibly corresponds to TRBD1 (6 bases). The V and J ends lost 5 bases and 4 bases respectively, with 15 bases between them. The CDR3 is 14 amino acids. The germline CDR1 and CDR2 sequences are SGDLS and YYNGEE.

The chain has TRBV29-1 and TRBJ1-1; TRBD1 matches 7 bases. This CDR3 has 11 amino acids. Germline CDR1 reads SQVTM; CDR2 reads ANQGSEA. Unmatched junction bases numbered 0, after V lost 5 bases and J lost 3 bases. For the CDR3, the DNA is TGCAGCGTTAGGGGGCACACTGAAGCTTTCTTT. It codes for CSVRGHTEAFF.

This clone showed up just a few times. The chain couples TRBV19 to TRBJ2-7, with a tentative D call TRBD1 (6 bases). V gave up 3 bases and J gave up 3 bases, with 9 bases separating them. CDR1 LNHDA and CDR2 SQIVND come from the germline V gene (reference sequence). The CDR3 length is 13 residues. CDR3 sequence reads: CASSIGTNYEQYF. The CDR3 coding sequence is TGTGCCAGTAGTATCGGGACAAACTACGAGCAGTACTTC.

This clone appeared a few times. The chain employs TRBV7-9 and TRBJ2-1; possible D gene TRBD1, 6 bases. V was trimmed by 3 bases and J by 4 bases, leaving 10 bases between them. The germline gives CDR1 SEHNR, CDR2 FQNEAQ (reference sequence). CDR3 length: 14 residues. The CDR3 DNA follows: TGTGCCAGCAGCTTTGCAGACAGGTACAATGAGCAGTTCTTC. Translated: CASSFADRYNEQFF. The whole variable domain, filled in from reference TRBV7-9 and TRBJ2-1, reads DTGVSQNPRHKITKRGQNVTFRCDPISEHNRLYWYRQTLGQGPEFLTYFQNEAQLEKSRLLSDRFSAERPKGSFSTLEIQRTEQGDSAMYLCASSFADRYNEQFFGPGTRLTVL.

The V gene is TRBV18, the J gene TRBJ2-7, with D tentatively TRBD1 (6 bases). The germline V gene has CDR1 KGHSH and CDR2 LQKENI. The CDR3 consists of 15 residues. Trimming left V 6 bases short and J 0 bases short, with 15 bases between. CDR3: CASSLFPDSSYEQYF. Here the CDR3 DNA reads TGTGCCAGCTCCCTTTTCCCGGACAGCTCCTACGAGCAGTACTTC.

This clone turned up a few times. The V call is TRBV9, the J call TRBJ1-2; TRBD1 is a possible D gene (6 bases). The CDR3 has 16 residues. Germline values: CDR1 SGDLS, CDR2 YYNGEE. Trimming took off 0 bases at V and 6 bases at J, with 18 bases between the two ends. DNA of the CDR3: TGTGCCAGCAGCGTAGAGTTTCAGGGGAAGTTAGATGGCTACACCTTC. It is translated as CASSVEFQGKLDGYTF.

The V gene is TRBV5-6, the J gene TRBJ2-1; D gene uncertain. The CDR3 has 17 amino acids. V lost 0 bases and J lost 4, with 17 bases in between. Germline CDR1 is SGHDT and CDR2 is YYEEEE. This chain's CDR3 is CASSLADFDPYYNEQFF. DNA of the CDR3: TGTGCCAGCAGCTTGGCCGATTTTGATCCCTATTACAATGAGCAGTTCTTC.

As DNA, the CDR3 is TGTGCCAGCAGTTTGGTAGGGGCCACTAATGAAAAACTGTTTTTT. Translation gives CASSLVGATNEKLFF. The genes are TRBV6-5 and TRBJ1-4; D might be TRBD1 (5 bases). Germline V CDR1 and CDR2: MNHEY, SVGAGI. V lost 4 bases, J lost 2 bases, and 11 bases lay in between. This CDR3 spans 15 amino acids.

The CDR3 loop is CASSIGGAGLAGYTSLDEQFF. The DNA for the CDR3 is TGTGCCAGTAGTATAGGGGGAGCGGGACTAGCGGGGTATACTAGTCTGGATGAGCAGTTCTTC. The rearrangement links TRBV19 to TRBJ2-1; 13 positions agree with TRBD2. J was trimmed by 8 bases and V by 1 base; bases with no gene match: 20. The CDR3 length is 21 residues. Germline CDR1 LNHDA, CDR2 SQIVND (reference sequence).

CDR3 DNA sequence: TGTGCCAGCAGCCTGTACAGGGGAAGCTATGGCTACACCTTC. Translating it yields CASSLYRGSYGYTF. The chain joins TRBV5-4 to TRBJ1-2, with TRBD1 identical over 7 bases. The CDR3 has 14 amino acids. The germline CDR1 and CDR2 sequences are SGHNT and YYREEE (reference sequence). The V gene end was trimmed by 4 bases and the J gene end by 4 bases; junction bases not matched to a gene: 7.

This chain links TRBV4-3 with TRBJ2-7; no firm D call. This CDR3 contains 15 residues. Germline lookup yields CDR1 LGHNA and CDR2 YSLEER. Trimming shortened V by 0 bases and J by 1 base, and 10 bases separated the two germline ends. The CDR3 protein is CASSQDRAWSYEQYF. The CDR3 nucleotides are TGCGCCAGCAGCCAAGATCGAGCTTGGTCCTACGAGCAGTACTTC.

The rearrangement links TRBV29-1 to TRBJ2-3; TRBD2 might be the D (5 bases). This CDR3 comprises 13 residues. Germline-derived CDR1 and CDR2 are SQVTM and ANQGSEA. V lost 4 bases and J 1 base, leaving 9 bases between the germline ends. CDR3 amino acids: CSVAPGGTDTQYF. The CDR3 DNA reads as TGCAGCGTTGCCCCCGGGGGCACAGATACGCAGTATTTT.

This clone came up a few times. The chain joins TRBV11-2 to TRBJ1-1, with TRBD1 matching 10 bases. Germline values: CDR1 SGHAT, CDR2 FQNNGV. The CDR3 has 13 residues. V lost 5 bases and J lost 11; bases outside the gene matches: 8. DNA for the CDR3: TGTGCCAGCAGCCTGGGACAGGGGTGGGAGGCTTTCTTT. This translates into CASSLGQGWEAFF.

This clone was recorded a few times. The chain links TRBV19 to TRBJ1-6; 7 positions match TRBD1. This CDR3 has 14 amino acids. The germline CDR1 and CDR2 sequences are LNHDA and SQIVND (reference sequence). V shed 6 bases and J 10 bases; nucleotides not matched to a gene: 9. In DNA form, the CDR3 reads TGTGCCAGTAGACCCCGACAGGGTTGGTCACCCCTCCACTTT. Its translation is CASRPRQGWSPLHF. Variable domain in full (rest from reference TRBV19 and TRBJ1-6): DGGITQSPKYLFRKEGQNVTLSCEQNLNHDAMYWYRQDPGQGLRLIYYSQIVNDFQKGDIAEGYSVSREKKESFPLTVTSAQKNPTAFYLCASRPRQGWSPLHFGNGTRLTVT.

This sequence joins TRBV9 and TRBJ1-3; no clear D gene. Germline CDR1 SGDLS, CDR2 YYNGEE. The CDR3 loop spans 18 amino acids. The germline V and J ends were trimmed by 1 base and 0 bases, with 17 bases remaining between them. The CDR3 DNA reads TGTGCCAGCAGCGTAACCAACGGAGGAGGGATCTCTGGAAACACCATATATTTT. It specifies CASSVTNGGGISGNTIYF. Filled out from reference TRBV9 and TRBJ1-3, the complete variable domain reads DSGVTQTPKHLITATGQRVTLRCSPRSGDLSVYWYQQSLDQGLQFLIQYYNGEERAKGNILERFSAQQFPDLHSELNLSSLELGDSALYFCASSVTNGGGISGNTIYFGEGSWLTVV.

The J gene is TRBJ2-2, the V gene TRBV24-1; 7 nucleotides match TRBD1. This CDR3 comprises 16 residues. V lost 4 bases and J lost 3; bases outside the gene matches: 7. CDR1 is KGHDR, CDR2 SFDVKD, per germline. CDR3 protein: CATSDPTGADTGELFF. The CDR3 nucleotides are TGTGCCACCAGTGACCCTACAGGGGCGGACACCGGGGAGCTGTTTTTT.

The rearrangement joins TRBV27 to TRBJ1-5; 7 nucleotides align to TRBD1. V shed 8 bases and J 4 bases; nucleotides not matched to a gene: 8. CDR1 is MNHEY, CDR2 SMNVEV, per germline (reference sequence). This CDR3 is built from 14 residues. The CDR3 sequence is CASARYRGNQPQHF. CDR3 nucleotides: TGTGCCAGCGCACGCTACAGGGGTAATCAGCCCCAGCATTTT.

The chain combines TRBV6-4 with TRBJ1-5, with 7 bases aligning to TRBD1. Trimming took 5 bases from V and 5 from J; bases not matched to a gene: 6. Germline V CDR1 and CDR2: MRHNA, SNTAGT. There are 14 residues in the CDR3. In DNA, the CDR3 is TGTGCCAGCAGTTTCCGGGACAGCTATCAGCCCCAGCATTTT. The encoded protein is CASSFRDSYQPQHF.